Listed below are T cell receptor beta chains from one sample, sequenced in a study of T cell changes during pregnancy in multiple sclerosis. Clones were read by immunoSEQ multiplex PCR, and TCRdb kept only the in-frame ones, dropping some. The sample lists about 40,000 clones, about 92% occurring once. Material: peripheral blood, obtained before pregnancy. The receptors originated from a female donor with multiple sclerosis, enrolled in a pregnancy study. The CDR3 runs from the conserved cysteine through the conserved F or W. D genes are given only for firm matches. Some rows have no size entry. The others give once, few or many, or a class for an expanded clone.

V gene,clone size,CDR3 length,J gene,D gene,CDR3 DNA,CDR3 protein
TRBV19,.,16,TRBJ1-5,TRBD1,TGTGCCAGTAGTCTTGGGACAGGGGGCGGCAATCAGCCCCAGCATTTT,CASSLGTGGGNQPQHF
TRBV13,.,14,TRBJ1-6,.,TGTGCCAGCAGCTTAGGGTCGGGGGATTCACCCCTCCACTTT,CASSLGSGDSPLHF
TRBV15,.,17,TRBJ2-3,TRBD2,TGTGCCACCAGCATACGACTAGCGGGAGGCCCCACAGATACGCAGTATTTT,CATSIRLAGGPTDTQYF
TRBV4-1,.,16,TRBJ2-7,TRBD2,TGCGCCAGCAGCCAGGGGTCTAGCGGTAAGAACTACGAGCAGTACTTC,CASSQGSSGKNYEQYF
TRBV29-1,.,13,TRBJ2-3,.,TGCAGCGTTGTACAGGGTAGCACAGATACGCAGTATTTT,CSVVQGSTDTQYF
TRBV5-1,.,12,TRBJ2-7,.,TGCGCCAGCAGCTTCTATGACTACGAGCAGTACTTC,CASSFYDYEQYF
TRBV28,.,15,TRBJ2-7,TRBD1,TGTGCCAGCAGTTCAACCGGGACAGGACTCTACGAGCAGCACTTC,CASSSTGTGLYEQHF
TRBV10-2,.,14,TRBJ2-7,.,TGCGCCAGCAGTGAGTCTACGGGAGTGGGGGAGCAGTACTTC,CASSESTGVGEQYF
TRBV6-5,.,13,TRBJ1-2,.,TGTGCCAGCAGTTATTCGGCAGGGAATGGCTACACCTTC,CASSYSAGNGYTF
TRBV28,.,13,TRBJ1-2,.,TGTGCCAGCAGAGGAGGTGCTAACTATGGCTACACCTTC,CASRGGANYGYTF
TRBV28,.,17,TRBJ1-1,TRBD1,TGTGCCAGCAGTTCTCGGGGGACAGGGGTCCGAAACACTGAAGCTTTCTTT,CASSSRGTGVRNTEAFF
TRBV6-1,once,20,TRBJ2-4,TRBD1,TGTGCCAGCAGTGAAATTCTAGATAGTCTGGGACAGGGGGCCAAAAACATTCAGTACTTC,CASSEILDSLGQGAKNIQYF
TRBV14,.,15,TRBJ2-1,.,TGTGCCAGCAGCCAAGGGGTAGGGGGGGCCAATGAGCAGTTCTTC,CASSQGVGGANEQFF
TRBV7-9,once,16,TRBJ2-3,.,TGTGCCAGCAGCTTATACGGCAGGGGAGACACAGATACGCAGTATTTT,CASSLYGRGDTDTQYF
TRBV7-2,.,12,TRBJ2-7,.,TGTGCCAGCAGCGCCTCACAGTACGAGCAGTACTTC,CASSASQYEQYF
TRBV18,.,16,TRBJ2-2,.,TGTGCCAGCTCACCAATCCCAGCGGAGAACACCGGGGAGCTGTTTTTT,CASSPIPAENTGELFF
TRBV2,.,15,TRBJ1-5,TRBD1,TGTGCCAGCAGTAAGGGACAGGGGGCCGGTCAGCCCCAGCATTTT,CASSKGQGAGQPQHF
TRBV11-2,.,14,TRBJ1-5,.,TGTGCCAGCAGCGGCAGGGGTAGGGGACAGCCCCAGCATTTT,CASSGRGRGQPQHF
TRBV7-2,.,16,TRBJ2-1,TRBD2,TGTGCCAGCAGCTCCCGGACTAGCGGGAGGGCCGGGGAGCAGTTCTTC,CASSSRTSGRAGEQFF
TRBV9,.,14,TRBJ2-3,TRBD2,TGTGCCAGCGGACTTAGCGGGACGACAGATACGCAGTATTTT,CASGLSGTTDTQYF
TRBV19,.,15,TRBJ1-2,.,TGTGCCAGTAGTATATTACAGGGAGCGGCCTATGGCTACACCTTC,CASSILQGAAYGYTF
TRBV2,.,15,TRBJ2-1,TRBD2,TGTGCCGGTTTAGCGGGAGAATTCCCCCAACATGAGCAGTTCTTC,CAGLAGEFPQHEQFF
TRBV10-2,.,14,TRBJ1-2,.,TGCGCCAGCAGTGGCGCAGGGGTAATCTATGGCTACACCTTC,CASSGAGVIYGYTF
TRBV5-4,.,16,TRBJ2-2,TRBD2,TGTGCCAGCAGCCTGGGACTAGCGGGAGCTGTCGGGGAGCTGTTTTTT,CASSLGLAGAVGELFF
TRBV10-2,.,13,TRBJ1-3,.,TGCGCCAGCAGTGAGGCAGGGGGAAACACCATATATTTT,CASSEAGGNTIYF
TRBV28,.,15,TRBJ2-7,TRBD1,TGTGCCAGCACAGCCTCGGACAGGGGGCGCAACGAGCAGTACTTC,CASTASDRGRNEQYF
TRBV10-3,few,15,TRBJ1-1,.,TGTGCCATCAGTGGACTCCAGGGGAAGAACACTGAAGCTTTCTTT,CAISGLQGKNTEAFF